A selection of T cell receptor beta chains follows, all from one sample in a study of patients and donors after allogeneic stem cell transplantation. From the RT-PCR reads, TCRdb called clonotypes with MiXCR, one entry per CDR3 protein. This sample has some 960,000 distinct CDR3 sequences, with about 20% found just once. The sample comprised blood, either unsorted or a sorted T cell fraction (not recorded which). These receptors all stem from a human donor who was either an allogeneic HSCT recipient or a stem cell or donor lymphocyte infusion donor (not recorded which). It is not recorded whose cells these are; they may come from a transplant donor. CDR3s include the opening cysteine and the closing phenylalanine or tryptophan. D genes are given only for firm matches. Size is omitted from some rows. Given values are once, few, many or a class for expanded clones.

v_call	j_call	cdr3_length	d_call	clone_size	cdr3_aa	cdr3_nt
TRBV4-3	TRBJ2-6	18	.	.	CASSQPGTGASGANVLTF	TGCGCCAGCAGCCAGCCCGGGACTGGAGCTTCCGGGGCCAACGTCCTGACTTTC
TRBV20-1	TRBJ1-5	13	.	.	CSASLGYNQPQHF	TGCAGTGCTAGTTTGGGATACAATCAGCCCCAGCATTTT
TRBV12-3/TRBV12-4	TRBJ2-1	15	.	many	CASSPGLARGNEQFF	TGTGCCAGCAGTCCAGGGCTAGCGAGAGGCAATGAGCAGTTCTTC
TRBV5-1	TRBJ2-3	14	.	.	CASPIRKGRDTQYF	TGCGCCAGCCCCATCAGGAAGGGGCGAGATACGCAGTATTTT
TRBV24-1	TRBJ2-5	13	.	few	CATSVAGQETQYF	TGTGCCACCAGTGTAGCAGGCCAAGAGACCCAGTACTTC
TRBV10-3	TRBJ2-1	13	.	.	CASGGLENNEQFF	TGTGCCTCTGGGGGACTCGAAAACAATGAGCAGTTCTTC
TRBV29-1	TRBJ1-1	13	.	few	CSVAKGENTEAFF	TGCAGCGTAGCGAAGGGGGAGAACACTGAAGCTTTCTTT
TRBV7-9	TRBJ1-2	14	.	.	CASSETAVGGGYTF	TGTGCCAGCAGCGAAACGGCTGTAGGTGGAGGCTACACCTTC
TRBV27	TRBJ2-2	13	.	few	CASSFSGVGELFF	TGTGCCAGCAGTTTCTCGGGGGTCGGGGAGCTGTTTTTT
TRBV20-1	TRBJ1-1	12	.	.	CSAEDTNTEAFF	TGCAGTGCTGAGGACACAAACACTGAAGCTTTCTTT
TRBV5-1	TRBJ1-2	16	.	.	CASSPQTVPKDYGYTF	TGCGCCAGCAGCCCGCAGACTGTCCCCAAGGACTATGGCTACACCTTC
TRBV20-1	TRBJ1-1	13	TRBD1	.	CSARWDRPTEAFF	TGCAGTGCTAGGTGGGACAGACCCACTGAAGCTTTCTTT
TRBV27	TRBJ2-2	17	TRBD2	.	CASSFTSGGENTGELFF	TGTGCCAGCAGTTTTACTAGCGGGGGGGAGAACACCGGGGAGCTGTTTTTT
TRBV20-1	TRBJ2-3	13	.	many	CSASTPRRGTQYF	TGCAGTGCTTCGACACCTCGCAGGGGTACGCAGTATTTT
TRBV5-6	TRBJ2-5	14	TRBD1	.	CASRGTGEAETQYF	TGTGCCAGCAGAGGGACAGGGGAGGCGGAGACCCAGTACTTC
TRBV9	TRBJ2-7	14	.	.	CASSVARSGYEQYF	TGTGCCAGCAGCGTAGCTCGGTCCGGCTACGAGCAGTACTTC
TRBV12-5	TRBJ2-1	13	TRBD2	few	CASTAGGGNEQFF	TGTGCTAGTACTGCGGGGGGGGGGAATGAGCAGTTCTTC
TRBV6-1	TRBJ1-2	14	.	.	CASRWDRQSKSYTF	TGTGCCAGCCGGTGGGACCGACAGTCTAAGAGCTACACCTTC
TRBV7-2	TRBJ1-5	15	.	few	CASSLDSRSNQPQHF	TGTGCCAGCAGCTTAGATTCCCGTAGCAATCAGCCCCAGCATTTT
TRBV7-9	TRBJ2-7	17	.	.	CASSLESGGPSSYEQYF	TGTGCCAGCAGCTTAGAATCCGGGGGGCCAAGCTCCTACGAGCAGTACTTC
TRBV12-3/TRBV12-4	TRBJ1-5	15	TRBD1	.	CASSLRTGGIQPQHF	TGTGCCAGCAGTTTACGGACAGGGGGCATTCAGCCCCAGCATTTT
TRBV7-7	TRBJ2-5	13	.	.	CASSLVRGETQYF	TGTGCTAGCAGCTTAGTACGAGGGGAGACCCAGTACTTC
TRBV3-1	TRBJ1-3	13	.	.	CASSRVSGNTIYF	TGTGCCAGCAGCAGGGTTAGCGGAAACACCATATATTTT
TRBV20-1	TRBJ1-2	10	.	few	CSGMVMRYTF	TGCAGTGGCATGGTGATGAGGTACACCTTC
TRBV20-1	TRBJ1-5	13	TRBD1	few	CSAGDSRNQPQHF	TGCAGTGCTGGGGACAGTAGGAATCAGCCCCAGCATTTT
TRBV5-1	TRBJ2-3	15	TRBD1	.	CASTKGDRLTDTQYF	TGCGCCAGCACCAAGGGGGACAGACTCACAGATACGCAGTATTTT
TRBV3-1	TRBJ2-1	15	.	few	CASSHRRVGDPGQFF	TGTGCCAGCAGCCATCGTAGGGTAGGGGACCCCGGGCAGTTCTTC
TRBV6-1	TRBJ2-1	15	.	few	CASSDGGSSYNEQFF	TGTGCCAGCAGTGACGGAGGGAGCTCCTACAATGAGCAGTTCTTC
TRBV29-1	TRBJ1-2	11	.	.	CSVGAEGGYTF	TGCAGCGTTGGGGCGGAGGGAGGCTACACCTTC
TRBV5-1	TRBJ1-1	16	.	few	CASSLVTGTKHHEAFF	TGCGCCAGCAGCTTGGTTACGGGGACCAAACACCATGAAGCTTTCTTT
TRBV24-1	TRBJ2-1	14	TRBD1	few	CATSDFRGRNEQFF	TGTGCCACCAGTGATTTTAGGGGGCGCAATGAGCAGTTCTTC
TRBV11-1	TRBJ2-7	20	.	.	CASSFSPGQVGSGSSYEQYF	TGTGCCAGCAGCTTTTCGCCCGGACAGGTAGGCAGCGGGAGCTCCTACGAGCAGTACTTC
TRBV5-1	TRBJ2-7	14	.	few	CASSFGGPAYEQYF	TGCGCCAGCAGCTTCGGGGGGCCAGCCTACGAGCAGTACTTC
TRBV7-9	TRBJ2-7	13	.	.	CASSLAQGHEQYF	TGTGCCAGCAGCTTAGCACAGGGTCACGAGCAGTACTTC
TRBV9	TRBJ2-1	15	TRBD1	.	CASSTRQGSYNEQFF	TGTGCCAGCAGCACTCGACAGGGCTCCTACAATGAGCAGTTCTTC
TRBV15	TRBJ1-2	12	.	.	CATSRENYGYTF	TGTGCCACCAGCAGGGAAAACTATGGCTACACCTTC
TRBV5-1	TRBJ1-5	15	.	few	CASSLAPGRNQPQHF	TGCGCCAGCAGCTTGGCCCCGGGGCGGAATCAGCCCCAGCATTTT
TRBV5-6	TRBJ2-1	16	TRBD2	.	CASSLRTSGKNNEQFF	TGTGCCAGCAGCCTCCGGACTAGCGGAAAAAACAATGAGCAGTTCTTC
TRBV28	TRBJ2-2	12	.	few	CASSPRWGELFF	TGTGCCAGCAGCCCGAGATGGGGGGAGCTGTTTTTT
TRBV10-3	TRBJ2-3	13	.	few	CAIRADSTDTQYF	TGTGCCATCAGGGCCGACTCCACAGATACGCAGTATTTT
TRBV5-1	TRBJ2-1	21	TRBD2	.	CASSLRSPGLAGTSSYNEQFF	TGCGCCAGCAGCCTTCGTTCACCGGGACTAGCGGGAACCAGCTCCTACAATGAGCAGTTCTTC
TRBV12-3/TRBV12-4	TRBJ2-1	12	.	many	CASSLAVNEQFF	TGTGCCAGCAGTTTAGCGGTCAATGAGCAGTTCTTC
TRBV3-1	TRBJ1-2	13	.	few	CASSQKGGYGYTF	TGTGCCAGCAGCCAAAAGGGGGGGTATGGCTACACCTTC
TRBV5-1	TRBJ2-6	14	TRBD1	.	CASSLGTGSHVLTF	TGCGCCAGCAGCTTGGGGACAGGCTCCCACGTCCTGACTTTC
TRBV20-1	TRBJ2-1	15	.	many	CSARDYRSSYNEQFF	TGCAGTGCTAGAGATTACCGGAGCTCCTACAATGAGCAGTTCTTC
TRBV12-3/TRBV12-4	TRBJ2-3	14	.	.	CASSIGTSTDTQYF	TGTGCCAGCAGTATAGGGACATCAACAGATACGCAGTATTTT
TRBV11-2	TRBJ2-1	18	TRBD2	.	CASSLNPPGLAGENEQFF	TGTGCCAGCAGCTTAAATCCCCCGGGACTAGCGGGGGAAAATGAGCAGTTCTTC
TRBV6-1	TRBJ2-1	15	TRBD2	.	CASTLAGGPDNEHFF	TGTGCCAGCACCCTAGCGGGAGGCCCCGACAATGAGCATTTCTTC